This T cell receptor (beta chain) was recovered during a study of identical twins. TCRdb re-called the 5' RACE reads through MiXCR, storing one row per CDR3 protein. The sample records some 630,000 distinct CDR3 sequences, roughly 7.1% being singletons. Donors uniformly comprised healthy Caucasians. Points from the study as a whole: Compared with unrelated sharing, twin-shared out-of-frame alpha sequences had more low-probability sequences.

As for this clonotype: What it binds is unknown.

The germline gives CDR1 MDHEN, CDR2 SYDVKM. With V trimmed by 6 bases and J by 6 bases, 8 bases remained unmatched. The CDR3 contains 14 residues. These records were also assigned to another study, of yellow fever vaccine responses in identical twins. That source notes: Twins' vaccine T cell responses were reported to seem partly convergent and partly personalized.

The clonotype was recovered from a woman under 30 in good health. This chain links TRBV28 with TRBJ1-5, with TRBD1 matching 7 bases. Sequencing input: PBMCs. The CDR3 loop is CASRPLEGAQPQHF. As DNA, the CDR3 is TGTGCCAGCAGGCCCTTAGAGGGGGCTCAGCCCCAGCATTTT.